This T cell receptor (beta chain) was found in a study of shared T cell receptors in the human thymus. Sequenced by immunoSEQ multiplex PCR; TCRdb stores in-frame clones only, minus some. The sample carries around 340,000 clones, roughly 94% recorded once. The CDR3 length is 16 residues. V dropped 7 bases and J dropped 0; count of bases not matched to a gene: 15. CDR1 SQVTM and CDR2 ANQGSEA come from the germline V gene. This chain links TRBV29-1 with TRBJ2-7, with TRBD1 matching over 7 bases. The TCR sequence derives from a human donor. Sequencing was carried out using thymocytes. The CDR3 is CSAHSTLTGTSYEQYF. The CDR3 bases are TGCAGCGCACACTCGACATTGACAGGGACCTCCTACGAGCAGTACTTC.